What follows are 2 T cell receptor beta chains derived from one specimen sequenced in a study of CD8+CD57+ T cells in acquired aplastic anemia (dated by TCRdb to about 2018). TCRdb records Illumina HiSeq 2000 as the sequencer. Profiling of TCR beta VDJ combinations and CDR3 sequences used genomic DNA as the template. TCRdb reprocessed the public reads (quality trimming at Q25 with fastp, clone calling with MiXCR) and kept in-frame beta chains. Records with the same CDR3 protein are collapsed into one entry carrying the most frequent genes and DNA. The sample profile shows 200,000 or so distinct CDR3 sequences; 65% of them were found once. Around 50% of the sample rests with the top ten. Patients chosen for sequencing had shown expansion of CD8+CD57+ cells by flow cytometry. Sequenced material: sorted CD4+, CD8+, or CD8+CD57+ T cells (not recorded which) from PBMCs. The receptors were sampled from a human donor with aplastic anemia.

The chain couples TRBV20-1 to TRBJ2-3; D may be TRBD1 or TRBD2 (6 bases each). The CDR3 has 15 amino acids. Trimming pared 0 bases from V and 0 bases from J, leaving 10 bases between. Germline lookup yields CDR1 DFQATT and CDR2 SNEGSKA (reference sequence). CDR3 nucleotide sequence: TGCAGTGCTAGAGATTGGGGGGCCAGCACAGATACGCAGTATTTT. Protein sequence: CSARDWGASTDTQYF.

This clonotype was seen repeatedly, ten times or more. This CDR3 reads CASSIWTATNNSPLHF. The DNA of the CDR3 is TGTGCCAGTAGTATTTGGACAGCAACTAATAATTCACCCCTCCACTTT. The chain is built from TRBV19 and TRBJ1-6, with D tentatively TRBD1 (6 bases). The CDR3 is made up of 16 amino acids. Trimming cost V 3 bases and J 5 bases, with 14 bases left between them. Germline V CDR1 and CDR2: LNHDA, SQIVND (reference sequence). The full variable domain, its missing parts supplied by reference TRBV19 and TRBJ1-6, is DGGITQSPKYLFRKEGQNVTLSCEQNLNHDAMYWYRQDPGQGLRLIYYSQIVNDFQKGDIAEGYSVSREKKESFPLTVTSAQKNPTAFYLCASSIWTATNNSPLHFGNGTRLTVT.